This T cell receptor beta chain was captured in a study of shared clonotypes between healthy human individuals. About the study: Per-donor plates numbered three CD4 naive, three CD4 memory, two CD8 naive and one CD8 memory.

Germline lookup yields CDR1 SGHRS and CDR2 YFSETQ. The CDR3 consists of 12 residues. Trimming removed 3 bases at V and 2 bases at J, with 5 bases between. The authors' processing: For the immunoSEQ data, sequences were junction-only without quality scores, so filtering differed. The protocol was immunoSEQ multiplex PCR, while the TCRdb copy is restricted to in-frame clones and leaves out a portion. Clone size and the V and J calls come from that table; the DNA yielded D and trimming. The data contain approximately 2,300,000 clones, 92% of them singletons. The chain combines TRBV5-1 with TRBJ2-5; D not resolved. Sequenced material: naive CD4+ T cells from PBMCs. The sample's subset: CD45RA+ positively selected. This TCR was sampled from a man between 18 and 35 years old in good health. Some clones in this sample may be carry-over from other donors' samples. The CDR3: CASSSRQETQYF. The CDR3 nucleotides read TGCGCCAGCAGCTCGAGACAAGAGACCCAGTACTTC.